What follows are 7 T cell receptor beta chains derived from one specimen sequenced in a study of breast tumors, draining lymph nodes, adjacent tissues (dated by TCRdb to 2015 to 2016). The axillary draining lymph nodes of breast cancer patients were the source of the lymph node samples. Receptor libraries were prepared by multiplex PCR. TCRdb names Illumina HiSeq 2000 as the instrument used. TCRdb cleaned the public reads at Q25 with fastp, built clones with MiXCR and kept in-frame beta chains. Every entry covers one CDR3 protein and lists the most common genes and DNA from its rows. The sample table records roughly 120,000 distinct CDR3 sequences; about 20% of these occur just once. The ten most abundant clones make up roughly 3.5% of the sample. What was sequenced was axillary lymph node tissue. The receptors stem from a female donor with breast cancer. Some clones in this sample may be carry-over from other donors' samples.

This clonotype was recorded many times. The V and J genes are TRBV11-3 and TRBJ2-1, with D possibly matching TRBD2 (6 bases). In germline, CDR1 is SGHNT, CDR2 YENEEA. The CDR3 has 14 amino acids. The V and J ends lost 6 bases and 1 base respectively, with 10 bases between them. The CDR3 here is CASSLAPSYNEQFF. The CDR3 DNA reads TGTGCCAGCAGTCTAGCGCCTTCCTACAATGAGCAGTTCTTC.

To note about this clonotype: This may arise from a read error, as a much more abundant clone is one base away. The chain is built from TRBV7-9 and TRBJ2-1; D may be TRBD1 or TRBD2 (7 bases each). The CDR3 extends over 16 amino acids. V dropped 0 bases and J dropped 9 bases, with 18 bases sitting between them. Germline V gene lookup returns CDR1 SEHNR and CDR2 FQNEAQ (reference sequence). CDR3 sequence: CASSLAGFLRGGEQFF. The CDR3 DNA sequence: TGTGCCAGCAGCTTAGCTGGGTTTCTCAGGGGGGGTGAGCAGTTCTTC.

This clonotype was detected many times. The V gene is TRBV5-1, the J gene TRBJ2-7, with a tentative D call TRBD2 (5 bases). Germline CDR1 is SGHRS and CDR2 is YFSETQ. The CDR3 sequence is 14 residues long. Trimming stripped 4 bases from V and 1 base from J, with 12 bases between. For the CDR3, the DNA is TGCGCCAGCAGCCCATCGCGAGGGTCCTACGAGCAGTACTTC. Encoded protein: CASSPSRGSYEQYF.

This clonotype was seen many times. The chain recombines TRBV20-1 with TRBJ2-6, with 7 nucleotides matching TRBD2. J was trimmed by 0 bases and V by 6 bases; bases with no gene match: 5. The germline V gene has CDR1 DFQATT and CDR2 SNEGSKA (reference sequence). CDR3 length: 15 amino acids. The CDR3 nucleotides read TGCAGTGCAGTGGGAGGGGCCTCTGGGGCCAACGTCCTGACTTTC. Amino acid sequence: CSAVGGASGANVLTF.

This clonotype has at least ten counts. The rearrangement joins TRBV7-9 to TRBJ2-1; 10 nucleotides match TRBD2. The V gene's germline CDR1 is SEHNR and CDR2 FQNEAQ (reference sequence). V lost 5 bases, J lost 4 bases, and 5 bases stayed unmatched. The CDR3 totals 15 residues. CDR3 coding DNA: TGTGCCAGCAGCCCAGCGGGGGGGCGGTACAATGAGCAGTTCTTC. This sequence encodes CASSPAGGRYNEQFF. The full variable domain, completed using reference TRBV7-9 and TRBJ2-1, is DTGVSQNPRHKITKRGQNVTFRCDPISEHNRLYWYRQTLGQGPEFLTYFQNEAQLEKSRLLSDRFSAERPKGSFSTLEIQRTEQGDSAMYLCASSPAGGRYNEQFFGPGTRLTVL.

This clonotype was counted ten times or more. The chain has TRBV9 and TRBJ2-5; 7 bases match TRBD1. Germline V gives CDR1 SGDLS, CDR2 YYNGEE. The CDR3 runs 14 residues. Trimming at V came to 2 bases and at J to 3 bases, leaving 4 bases not matched to a gene. This CDR3 reads CASSVTGTEETQYF. The DNA of the CDR3 is TGTGCCAGCAGCGTCACCGGGACAGAAGAGACCCAGTACTTC.

Concerning this clonotype itself: An end of the junction differs from the germline gene, which may be a read error. The chain couples TRBV28 to TRBJ2-5, with 14 bases identical to TRBD2. CDR3 length: 15 residues. The germline gives CDR1 MDHEN, CDR2 SYDVKM. In nucleotides, the CDR3 is TGCGCCAGCAGGGGGACTAGCGGGGGCCAAGGGACCCAGTACTTC. Amino acids: CASRGTSGGQGTQYF.